This T cell receptor beta chain was recovered during a study of naive and memory T cell subsets. As regards this clonotype: The antigen is unknown.

Study-wide results and caveats: A few larger clonotypes appeared in naive repertoires, especially CD8, possibly memory cells re-expressing CD45RA. From naive to CM, EM and EMRA, diversity decreased and Gini increased. Naive and memory repertoire findings lacked a ground truth for validation.

V gave up 4 bases and J gave up 0 bases, with 13 bases separating them. Germline-derived CDR1 and CDR2 are DFQATT and SNEGSKA (reference sequence). The CDR3 runs to 14 residues. Two oligonucleotides, mixed equimolar, formed the beta constant-region primer covering TRBC1 and TRBC2. The ligated cDNA underwent four PCR rounds using SP2 and nested alpha and beta constant-region primers. An oligonucleotide with the SP2 primer and a 12-nucleotide UMI was ligated to the cDNA 3' end. MiXCR, applied by TCRdb to the UMI-ligation and nested PCR reads, yields one record per CDR3 protein. Among under 150,000 distinct CDR3 sequences listed, about a fifth were seen once.

The sequenced material came from naive CD8+ T cells from blood. This clonotype was sampled from a human donor in good health. The chain joins TRBV20-1 to TRBJ2-7; TRBD1 or TRBD2 may be the D gene (5 bases each). The CDR3 protein is CSATGERGSYEQYF. The CDR3 region has the DNA TGCAGTGCTACCGGGGAGAGGGGCTCCTACGAGCAGTACTTC.